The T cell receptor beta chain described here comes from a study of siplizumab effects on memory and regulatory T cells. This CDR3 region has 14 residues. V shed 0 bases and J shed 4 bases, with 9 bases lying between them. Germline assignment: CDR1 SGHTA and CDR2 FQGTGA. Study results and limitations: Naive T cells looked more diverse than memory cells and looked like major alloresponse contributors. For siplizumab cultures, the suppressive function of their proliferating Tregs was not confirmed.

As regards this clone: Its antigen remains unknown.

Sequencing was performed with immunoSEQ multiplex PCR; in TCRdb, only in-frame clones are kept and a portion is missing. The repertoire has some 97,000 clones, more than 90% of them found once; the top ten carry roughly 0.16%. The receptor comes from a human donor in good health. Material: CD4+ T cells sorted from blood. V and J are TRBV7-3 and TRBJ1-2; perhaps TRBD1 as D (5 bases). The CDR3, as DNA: TGTGCCAGCAGCTTAACCAGGGAAGGCTATGGCTACACCTTC. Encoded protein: CASSLTREGYGYTF.